These 15 T cell receptor beta chains were sequenced from one sample in a study of OX40 agonist ivuxolimab in advanced cancers. The table came from immunoSEQ multiplex PCR; TCRdb's copy has only in-frame clones and leaves some out. The sample yields about 79,000 clones, about nine tenths seen once. This specimen consisted of CD4+ or CD8+ T cells sorted from blood, obtained in a trial of the OX40 agonist ivuxolimab. The source of these receptors is an adult with an advanced solid tumor such as melanoma, head and neck, liver or kidney cancer.

The chain uses TRBV19 and TRBJ2-7; D remains ambiguous. Deletions cut 1 base from V and 0 bases from J, with 7 bases between. The CDR3 contains 14 residues. The germline V gene encodes CDR1 LNHDA and CDR2 SQIVND (reference sequence). The CDR3 nucleotides read TGTGCCAGTAGTATAGGTCCGGGCTCCTACGAGCAGTACTTC. This sequence encodes CASSIGPGSYEQYF.

The chain has TRBV6-1 and TRBJ2-3; 15 positions agree with TRBD2. V was pared by 4 bases and J by 7 bases, with 3 bases of the junction left unmatched. The CDR3 extends over 15 amino acids. CDR1 is MNHNS, CDR2 SASEGT, per germline. CDR3 in amino acids: CASSVGLAGGYTQYF. In DNA, the CDR3 is TGTGCCAGCAGTGTGGGACTAGCGGGGGGTTATACGCAGTATTTT.

The chain has TRBV11-2 and TRBJ2-5; no clear D gene. With 6 bases removed from V and 9 bases from J, the gap between germline ends came to 20 bases. This CDR3 spans 14 amino acids. The germline gives CDR1 SGHAT, CDR2 FQNNGV. CDR3 in amino acids: CASRIGQYAGAQYF. CDR3 in DNA: TGTGCCAGCAGGATAGGGCAGTACGCAGGTGCCCAGTACTTC. Based on the CDR3 plus reference TRBV11-2 and TRBJ2-5, the full variable domain is EAGVAQSPRYKIIEKRQSVAFWCNPISGHATLYWYQQILGQGPKLLIQFQNNGVVDDSQLPKDRFSAERLKGVDSTLKIQPAKLEDSAVYLCASRIGQYAGAQYFGPGTRLLVL.

The chain couples TRBV11-3 to TRBJ2-1; 9 bases line up with TRBD2. The CDR3 extends over 13 amino acids. V was clipped by 7 bases and J by 7 bases; unmatched bases: 5. The germline CDR1 and CDR2 sequences are SGHNT and YENEEA. Here the CDR3 reads CASKAGGQNEQFF. The CDR3 DNA follows: TGTGCCAGCAAGGCGGGGGGGCAGAATGAGCAGTTCTTC.

The chain uses TRBV28 and TRBJ2-5, with a tentative D call TRBD1 (6 bases). This CDR3 spans 13 amino acids. Trimming removed 5 bases at V and 7 bases at J, with 14 bases between. Germline lookup yields CDR1 MDHEN and CDR2 SYDVKM. CDR3 sequence reads: CASSPQGSRTQYF. CDR3 sequence (DNA): TGTGCCAGCAGTCCTCAGGGGAGTAGGACCCAGTACTTC.

The chain links TRBV28 to TRBJ2-5; D might be TRBD1 or TRBD2, each matching 5 bases. Trimming took off 2 bases at V and 6 bases at J, with 13 bases between the two ends. The CDR3 is made up of 14 amino acids. Per the germline V gene, CDR1 is MDHEN and CDR2 is SYDVKM. The CDR3 DNA is TGTGCCAGCAGTTTAATTGGGGGTAAGAAGACCCAGTACTTC. It encodes CASSLIGGKKTQYF.

The V gene is TRBV13, the J gene TRBJ2-7; D not certain. CDR3 length: 13 residues. Trimming stripped 7 bases from V and 3 bases from J, with 13 bases between. CDR1 and CDR2 from the germline V gene are PRHDT and FYEKMQ (reference sequence). The DNA for the CDR3 is TGTGCCAGCATCCTTCAAGCGTACTACGAGCAGTACGTC. Protein sequence: CASILQAYYEQYV.

The chain employs TRBV10-3 and TRBJ1-1; possible D gene TRBD1, 5 bases. Germline V gene sequence: CDR1 ENHRY, CDR2 SYGVKD. The V gene lost 10 bases and the J gene lost 3 bases, with 18 bases spanning the gap. The CDR3 totals 14 residues. The CDR3 loop reads CATNSRDGHTEAFF. Here the CDR3 DNA reads TGTGCCACGAACAGCCGGGACGGTCACACTGAAGCTTTCTTT.

V usage is TRBV9 and J usage is TRBJ2-7; D perhaps matches TRBD2 (6 bases). V was pared by 0 bases and J by 2 bases, with 15 bases between. Germline loops: CDR1 SGDLS, CDR2 YYNGEE. This CDR3 spans 16 amino acids. DNA of the CDR3: TGTGCCAGCAGCGTAGGGGGGGACCCTCGGGCCTACGAGCAGTACTTC. It specifies CASSVGGDPRAYEQYF.

In DNA, the CDR3 is TGTGCCAGCAGCGAATCGTGGGAGGCGAGGAATGGCTACACCTTC. This gives the protein CASSESWEARNGYTF. The chain has TRBV6-4 and TRBJ1-2; no firm D call. Germline V gene sequence: CDR1 MRHNA, CDR2 SNTAGT. The length of the CDR3 is 15 residues. The V gene lost 6 bases and the J gene lost 6 bases, with 20 bases spanning the gap.

The gene calls are TRBV5-1 and TRBJ1-1; unclear D gene. CDR1 and CDR2 (germline): SGHRS, YFSETQ. V lost 4 bases to trimming and J lost 7 bases, with 8 bases between them. The CDR3 has 11 amino acids. DNA of the CDR3: TGCGCCAGCAGCGGTGTGCGTGAAGCTTTCTTT. Its translation: CASSGVREAFF.

This chain links TRBV6-5 with TRBJ1-2, with TRBD1 matching over 7 bases. Germline values: CDR1 MNHEY, CDR2 SVGAGI. The CDR3 loop spans 10 amino acids. CDR3 in DNA: TGTATCACAGGGGACTATGGCTACACCTTC. It is translated as CITGDYGYTF.

J is TRBJ1-5 and V is TRBV5-8, with no clear D. V was clipped by 1 base and J by 3 bases, with 8 bases between them. From germline, CDR1 is SGHTS and CDR2 YDEGEE. The CDR3 spans 14 residues. The CDR3 DNA reads as TGTGCCAGCAGCTTGCTCTTTTACAATCAGCCCCAGCATTTT. The encoded protein is CASSLLFYNQPQHF.

The rearrangement links TRBV4-1 to TRBJ1-2, with TRBD1 matching 7 bases. The CDR3 is 17 residues long. J was trimmed by 0 bases and V by 5 bases; bases with no gene match: 12. CDR1 and CDR2 from the germline V gene are MGHRA and YSYEKL. CDR3 loop: CASSFRQGELANYGYTF. The DNA of the CDR3 is TGCGCCAGCAGCTTCCGACAGGGAGAGTTAGCTAACTATGGCTACACCTTC.

CDR3 protein: CASSLVPGAIYTEAFF. As DNA, the CDR3 is TGTGCCAGCAGCTTAGTTCCGGGGGCGATCTACACTGAAGCTTTCTTT. The chain carries TRBV7-9 and TRBJ1-1; weak D call: TRBD1 (6 bases). Germline CDR1 SEHNR, CDR2 FQNEAQ (reference sequence). V was clipped by 1 base and J by 3 bases, with 15 bases between them. The CDR3 runs to 16 residues. The whole variable domain, filled in from reference TRBV7-9 and TRBJ1-1, reads DTGVSQNPRHKITKRGQNVTFRCDPISEHNRLYWYRQTLGQGPEFLTYFQNEAQLEKSRLLSDRFSAERPKGSFSTLEIQRTEQGDSAMYLCASSLVPGAIYTEAFFGQGTRLTVV.